This is a list of T cell receptor beta chains from one sample in a study of cytomegalovirus exposure and HLA in healthy donors. Sequencing used immunoSEQ multiplex PCR; TCRdb keeps in-frame clones, though not all of them. The table shows 110,000 to 150,000 clones, with about 70% occurring only once. The sample comprised PBMCs. These receptors were taken from a man aged 18 to 30 in good health and CMV-seronegative. CDR3s include the opening cysteine and the closing phenylalanine or tryptophan. Fields, in order: CDR3 length, V gene, J gene, CDR3 protein.

15	TRBV7-8	TRBJ1-4	CASSWGLGTNEKLFF
16	TRBV4-1	TRBJ2-3	CASSQARREGTDTQYF
15	TRBV27	TRBJ2-3	CASRRLAGVGDTQYF
12	TRBV7-9	TRBJ1-4	CTSSSVNEKLFF
14	TRBV9	-	CASSVGGYPYEQYF
17	TRBV19	TRBJ2-3	CASSAHPLAGGTDTQYF
17	TRBV30	TRBJ2-3	CAWSVILAGGRGDTQYF
15	TRBV6-6	TRBJ2-3	CASSYLQRSTDTQYF
12	TRBV10-1	TRBJ2-1	CASRASGRCQFF
16	TRBV7-9	TRBJ2-1	CASSWTGVFPYNEQFF
12	TRBV4-2	TRBJ1-2	CASSQTTRGYTF
12	TRBV7-9	TRBJ1-1	CSSSYSRQGGVF
15	TRBV13	TRBJ2-3	CASSSPGESTDTQYF
13	TRBV10-3	TRBJ1-2	CAISVQRGDGYTF
11	TRBV27	TRBJ1-1	CASSFGTEAFF
12	TRBV2	TRBJ1-1	CASDRVNTEAFF
15	TRBV2	TRBJ2-5	CASRKQGSPQETQYF
13	TRBV19	TRBJ1-1	CASTDRENTEAFF
14	TRBV29-1	TRBJ1-2	CSVEDRGYDYGYTF
13	TRBV7-9	TRBJ2-7	CASSGQNSYEQYF
14	TRBV25-1	TRBJ1-1	CASSPGGMNTEAFF
12	TRBV6-5	TRBJ1-1	CASSYSRGKAFF
17	TRBV28	TRBJ2-3	CASSPRLAGDHTDTQYF
16	TRBV19	TRBJ2-3	CASSTAGVGRLDTQYF
20	TRBV11-3	TRBJ1-2	CASSRGVGLCPRTLNYGYTF
14	TRBV10-3	-	CAISDGGSESEQYF
15	TRBV27	TRBJ1-1	CASSSRTGLNTEAFF
16	TRBV5-1	TRBJ2-5	CASRDLAGTGQETQYF